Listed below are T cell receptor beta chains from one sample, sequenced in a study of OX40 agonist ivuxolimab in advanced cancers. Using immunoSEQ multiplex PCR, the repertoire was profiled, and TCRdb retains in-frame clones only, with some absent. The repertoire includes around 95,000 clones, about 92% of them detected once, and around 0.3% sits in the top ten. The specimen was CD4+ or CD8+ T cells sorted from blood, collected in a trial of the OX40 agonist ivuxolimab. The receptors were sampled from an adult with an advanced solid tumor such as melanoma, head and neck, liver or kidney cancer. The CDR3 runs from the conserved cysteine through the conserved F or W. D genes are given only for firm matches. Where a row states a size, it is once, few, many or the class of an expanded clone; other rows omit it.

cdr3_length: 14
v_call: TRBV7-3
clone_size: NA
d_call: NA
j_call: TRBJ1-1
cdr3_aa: CASSLLVGVSEAFF

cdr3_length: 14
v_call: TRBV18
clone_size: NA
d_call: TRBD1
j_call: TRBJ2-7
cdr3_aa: CASSPRTGSDEQYF

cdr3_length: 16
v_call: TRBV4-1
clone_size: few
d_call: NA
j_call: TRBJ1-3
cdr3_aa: CASSQFPGLSGNTIYF

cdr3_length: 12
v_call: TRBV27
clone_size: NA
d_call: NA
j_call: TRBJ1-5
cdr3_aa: CASSSHNQPQHF

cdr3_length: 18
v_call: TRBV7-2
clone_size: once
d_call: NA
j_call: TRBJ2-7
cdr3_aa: CASSLRSVGGEVQYEQYF

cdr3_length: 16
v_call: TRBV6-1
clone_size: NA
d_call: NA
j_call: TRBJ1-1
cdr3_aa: CASSGIIQGSNTEAFF

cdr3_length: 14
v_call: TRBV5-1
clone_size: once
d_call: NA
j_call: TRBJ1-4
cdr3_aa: CASSLVADDEKLFF

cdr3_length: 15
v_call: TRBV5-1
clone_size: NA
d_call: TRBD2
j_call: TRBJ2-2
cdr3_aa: CASSLVGGYTGELFF

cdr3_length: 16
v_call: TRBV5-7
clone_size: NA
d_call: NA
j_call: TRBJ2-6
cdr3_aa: CASSLEGLSGANVLTF

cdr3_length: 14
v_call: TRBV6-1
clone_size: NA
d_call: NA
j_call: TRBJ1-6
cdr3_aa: CASSDPSYNSPLHF

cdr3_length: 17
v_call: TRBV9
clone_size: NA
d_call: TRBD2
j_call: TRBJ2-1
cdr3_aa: CASSARTGTSGYNEQFF

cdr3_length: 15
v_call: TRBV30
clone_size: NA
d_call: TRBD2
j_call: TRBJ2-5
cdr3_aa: CAWSVQPGGQETQYF

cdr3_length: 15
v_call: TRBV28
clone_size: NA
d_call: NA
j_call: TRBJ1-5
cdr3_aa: CASLPLGVGNQPQHF

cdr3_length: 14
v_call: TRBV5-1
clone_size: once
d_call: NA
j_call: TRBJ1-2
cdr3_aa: CASSGPQVGYGYTF

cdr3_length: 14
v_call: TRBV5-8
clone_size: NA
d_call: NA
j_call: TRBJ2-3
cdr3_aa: CASSLGGAADTQYF

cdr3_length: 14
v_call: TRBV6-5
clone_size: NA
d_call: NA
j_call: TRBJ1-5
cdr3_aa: CASRKGGDNQPQHF

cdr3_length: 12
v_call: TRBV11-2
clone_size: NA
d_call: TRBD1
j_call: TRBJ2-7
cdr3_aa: CASSRQGREQYF

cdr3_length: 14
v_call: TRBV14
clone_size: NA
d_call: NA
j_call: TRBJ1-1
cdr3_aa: CASSLGHLYGEAFF

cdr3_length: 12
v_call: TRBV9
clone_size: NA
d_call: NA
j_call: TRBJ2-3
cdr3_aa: CASSVSTDTQYF

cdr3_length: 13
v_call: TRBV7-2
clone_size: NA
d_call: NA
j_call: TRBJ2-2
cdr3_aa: CASSFYITGELFF

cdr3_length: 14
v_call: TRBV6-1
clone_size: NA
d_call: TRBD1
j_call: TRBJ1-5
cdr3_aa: CASSPGQGGQPQHF

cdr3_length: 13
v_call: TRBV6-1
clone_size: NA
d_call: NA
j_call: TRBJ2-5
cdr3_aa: CASSEKGEGTQYF

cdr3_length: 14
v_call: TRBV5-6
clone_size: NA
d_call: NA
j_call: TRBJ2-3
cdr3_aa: CASSLFYSTDTQYF

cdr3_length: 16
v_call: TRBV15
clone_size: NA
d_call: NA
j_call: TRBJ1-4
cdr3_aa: CATSRDIFATNEKLFF

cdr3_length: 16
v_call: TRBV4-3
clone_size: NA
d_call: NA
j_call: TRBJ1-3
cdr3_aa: CASSQRQADSGNTIYF

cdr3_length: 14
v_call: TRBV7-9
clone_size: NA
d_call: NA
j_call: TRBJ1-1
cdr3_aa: CASAVGGVNTEAFF

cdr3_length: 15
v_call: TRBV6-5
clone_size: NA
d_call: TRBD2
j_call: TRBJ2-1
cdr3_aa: CASKSRAGGYNEQFF

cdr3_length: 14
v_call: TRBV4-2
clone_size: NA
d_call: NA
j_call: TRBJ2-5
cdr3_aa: CASSQVKGGETQYF

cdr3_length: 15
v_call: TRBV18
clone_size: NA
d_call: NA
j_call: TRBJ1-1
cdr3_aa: CASSPVIVGETEAFF